This T cell receptor (beta chain) was found in a study of monozygotic twins with inflammatory bowel disease. This CDR3 is 14 amino acids long. Germline V gene lookup returns CDR1 SGHAT and CDR2 FQNNGV. In regard to this clonotype: Its antigen is not identified.

UMIs bearing a 6-nucleotide sample barcode were added through template switching. TCRdb reprocessed the 5' RACE reads, with one entry per CDR3 protein and no DNA. Here the sample table reports 150,000 or so distinct CDR3 sequences. Blood was drawn once per donor, and each sample measured roughly 2.5 ml. Regarding the study as a whole: Data gave no support to a single strong signal or clonotype associated with IBD. Fewer clonotypes were shared with others by IBD patients than by healthy twins, especially with disease activity.

The chain uses TRBV11-2 and TRBJ1-1. The sequence was collected from a human donor with ulcerative colitis or Crohn's disease, or a healthy co-twin of an affected twin (not recorded which). Sample: blood. CDR3 residues: CASSLYGFGTEAFF.